Shown below are 10 T cell receptor beta chains from a single sample sequenced in a study of shared clonotypes between healthy human individuals. The assay was immunoSEQ multiplex PCR, and TCRdb's table has in-frame clones only and misses some. The sample includes some 2.1 million clones, 85% to 95% of them seen just once. Material: naive CD4+ T cells sorted from blood. The subset: CD45RA+ positively selected. Receptors originate from a young man in good health.

Only one count was recorded for this clone. The chain joins TRBV29-1 to TRBJ2-7, with unresolved D. This CDR3 contains 14 residues. V was trimmed by 0 bases and J by 3 bases, leaving 12 bases between them. Germline values: CDR1 SQVTM, CDR2 ANQGSEA. This CDR3 is CSVEDIGRSYEQYF. DNA of the CDR3: TGCAGCGTTGAAGATATAGGACGGAGCTACGAGCAGTACTTC.

This clone was seen once. Other DNA sequences within the sample encode an identical CDR3. The J gene is TRBJ1-3, the V gene TRBV5-1; D gene ambiguous. CDR1 is SGHRS and CDR2 is YFSETQ in the germline V gene. The CDR3 has 14 amino acids. Deletions cut 0 bases from V and 4 bases from J, with 8 bases between. In DNA, the CDR3 is TGCGCCAGCAGCTTGGCCGGTCGCGGAAACACCATATATTTT. Translating it yields CASSLAGRGNTIYF.

The V call is TRBV7-9, the J call TRBJ2-7; D call uncertain. Trimming stripped 1 base from V and 2 bases from J, with 12 bases between. Germline lookup yields CDR1 SEHNR and CDR2 FQNEAQ (reference sequence). The CDR3 totals 15 residues. CDR3 sequence reads: CASSLGAEGTYEQYF. CDR3 sequence (DNA): TGTGCCAGCAGCTTAGGGGCGGAAGGGACCTACGAGCAGTACTTC.

The V gene is TRBV5-4, the J gene TRBJ2-1; the match to TRBD2 covers 7 bases. The germline gives CDR1 SGHNT, CDR2 YYREEE (reference sequence). Trimming removed 3 bases from V and 3 bases from J; junction bases left unmatched: 6. The CDR3 is 15 residues long. The CDR3 coding sequence is TGTGCCAGCAGCTCCCTAGCGGACCTCTACAATGAGCAGTTCTTC. Encoded protein: CASSSLADLYNEQFF.

This clone came up once. CDR3 region: CASSLVGVTQPQHF. The CDR3 DNA reads as TGTGCCAGCAGTTTGGTAGGCGTCACGCAGCCCCAGCATTTT. The chain links TRBV28 to TRBJ1-5; D is unresolved. The CDR3 has 14 residues. The germline V gene encodes CDR1 MDHEN and CDR2 SYDVKM. Trimming stripped 3 bases from V and 7 bases from J, with 13 bases between.

The chain employs TRBV29-1 and TRBJ1-5; TRBD1 is a possible D gene (5 bases). Trimming stripped 1 base from V and 0 bases from J, with 19 bases between. This CDR3 contains 18 residues. CDR1 and CDR2 from the germline V gene are SQVTM and ANQGSEA. The CDR3 nucleotides read TGCAGCGTTGAAGGCCCGCGGAGACAGACGCTTAGCAATCAGCCCCAGCATTTT. Residues: CSVEGPRRQTLSNQPQHF.

The chain is built from TRBV2 and TRBJ1-1; no clear D gene. Per the germline V gene, CDR1 is SNHLY and CDR2 is FYNNEI. The CDR3 covers 17 residues. V lost 2 bases and J 4 bases, leaving 20 bases between the germline ends. DNA of the CDR3: TGTGCCAGCAGTGAACAGGTTTTGGGCCTTCGGAGCACTGAAGCTTTCTTT. It encodes CASSEQVLGLRSTEAFF.

The V and J genes are TRBV29-1 and TRBJ1-2; no reliable D call. There are 10 residues in the CDR3. Trimming took off 4 bases at V and 7 bases at J, with 7 bases between the two ends. Germline CDR1 reads SQVTM; CDR2 reads ANQGSEA. The CDR3, as DNA: TGCAGCGTTGCACAATCTGGCTACACCTTC. The encoded protein is CSVAQSGYTF.

The count of this clone is one. CDR3 bases: TGCGCCAGCAGCCGCGGACTAGCGGGAGATTACGAGCAGTACTTC. Protein product: CASSRGLAGDYEQYF. V gene TRBV4-3 combines with J gene TRBJ2-7; 13 bases map to TRBD2. J was trimmed by 4 bases and V by 4 bases; bases with no gene match: 4. The germline CDR1 and CDR2 sequences are LGHNA and YSLEER. CDR3 length: 15 amino acids.

This chain links TRBV6-1 with TRBJ1-3; D is undetermined. Trimming shortened V by 6 bases and J by 7 bases, and 10 bases separated the two germline ends. Germline values: CDR1 MNHNS, CDR2 SASEGT. The CDR3 has 12 amino acids. The CDR3 region is CASSTDRNTIYF. DNA of the CDR3: TGTGCCAGCAGCACCGACCGGAACACCATATATTTT.